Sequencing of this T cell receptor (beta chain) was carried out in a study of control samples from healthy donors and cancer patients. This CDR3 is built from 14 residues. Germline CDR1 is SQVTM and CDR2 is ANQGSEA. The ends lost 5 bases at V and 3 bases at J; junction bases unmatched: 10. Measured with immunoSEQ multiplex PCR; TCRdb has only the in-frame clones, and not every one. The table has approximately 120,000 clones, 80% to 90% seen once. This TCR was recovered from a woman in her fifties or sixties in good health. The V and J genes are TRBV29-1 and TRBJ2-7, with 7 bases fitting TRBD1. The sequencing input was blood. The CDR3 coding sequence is TGCAGCGTTCGATCCGCCGGACAGGACTACGAGCAGTACTTC. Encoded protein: CSVRSAGQDYEQYF.